The 2 T cell receptor beta chains listed next were all sequenced from one sample in a study of blood T cell repertoires in COVID-19. Here immunoSEQ multiplex PCR was the method, and the copy in TCRdb shows in-frame clones only, minus some. The sample comprises about 250,000 clones, just over 90% of which are singletons, and around 2% rests with the top ten. The sample was PBMCs or T cells enriched from blood (not recorded which). The receptors shown here come from a woman between 18 and 29 years old who had recovered from COVID-19.

This rearrangement joins TRBV21-1 to TRBJ1-2; the D call in the table, TRBD1, was not verified against the DNA. TRBV21-1 counts as a pseudogene. The CDR3 is 17 residues long. DNA for the CDR3: TGTGCCAGCAGCACGACAGGGCCTAACTCGCCTAACTATGGCTACACCTTC. Translating it yields CASSTTGPNSPNYGYTF.

The DNA for the CDR3 is TGTGCCAGCTCACCGGGGGGATGGGGACAGCCCCAGCATTTT. Protein product: CASSPGGWGQPQHF. The chain is built from TRBV18 and TRBJ1-5; TRBD1 might be the D (5 bases). This CDR3 is built from 14 residues. CDR1 is KGHSH and CDR2 is LQKENI in the germline V gene. The V gene lost 3 bases and the J gene lost 7 bases, with 13 bases spanning the gap.